This T cell receptor (beta chain) appears in the sequencing data of a study of T-cell memory formation after mild COVID-19. Study observations and caveats: Clones shrinking from day 15 to 85 showed even CD4/CD8 mixes; later expanders tilted CD4+.

Losses at the gene ends were 1 base for V and 0 bases for J; bases not matched to a gene: 3. The CDR3 runs to 15 residues. Looked up from germline, CDR1 is SGHVS and CDR2 is FQNEAQ. After 5'RACE with constant-segment primers, TCR alpha and TCR beta cDNA libraries carrying sample barcodes and UMIs were obtained. TCRdb passed the 5' RACE reads through MiXCR, listing each CDR3 protein once. The sample has 350,000 to 500,000 distinct CDR3 sequences; less than 25% are singletons. The sample holds many counts of this clonotype. Its antigen is currently unknown. This chain uses TRBV7-8 with TRBJ2-7, with 7 positions matching TRBD1. This TCR was sampled from an adult woman who had mild COVID-19 (a few samples of this study predate the infection). Cell type and time point are not known. The sample consisted of PBMCs or a T cell subset sorted from them (not recorded which). CDR3 sequence: CASSLGGTASYEQYF. Here the CDR3 DNA reads TGTGCCAGCAGCTTAGGGGGGACAGCCTCCTACGAGCAGTACTTC.